The sequence of this TCR beta chain was determined in a study of radiotherapy plus CTLA-4 blockade in lung cancer (dated by TCRdb to 2017 to 2018). With regard to the full study: Objective responses occurred in about 19% of enrolled patients, and 30% to 35% achieved disease control. Points the paper makes about the study in general: After treatment with radiotherapy and ipilimumab, TCR clones that came from tumors expanded in the peripheral blood. The strongest predictors of response, as reported, were early dynamic changes in blood T cell clones along with a rise in serum interferon-beta after radiation.

As encoded in the germline V gene, CDR1 is WSHSY while CDR2 is SAAADI. Including cysteine and phenylalanine, the CDR3 has 13 amino acids. Just CDR3 DNA is preserved here, 39 bases in frame from base 1. Trimming removed 4 bases from V and 2 bases from J, leaving 5 bases between the germline ends. The receptor library was made with the immunoSEQ multiplex PCR assay. TCRdb retrieved this table from immuneACCESS and kept in-frame rearrangements only. Not all clones are present; in checked studies, unresolved V genes account for under half, and no reason is known for the remainder. The sample has roughly 77,000 clones on record, under 75% of them singletons. The ten largest clones capture around 10% of the sample. The study evaluated CTLA-4 blockade (ipilimumab) given together with focal radiation therapy in patients who had chemo-refractory metastatic non-small-cell lung cancer. Of note for this clone: The specificity of this receptor is unknown. Per-nucleotide qualities are absent, and no much larger clonotype sits a single base away.

This receptor was obtained from a human donor with non-small cell lung cancer whose response to radiotherapy plus ipilimumab could not be evaluated. Sequences were derived from peripheral blood, sampled from a patient treated with radiotherapy plus ipilimumab. Recombination joined TRBV10-2 with TRBJ2-2; the D segment could be TRBD2, given 5 matching bases. The CDR3 here reads CASSAGNTGELFF. At the DNA level, the sequence is TGCGCCAGCAGTGCGGGAAACACCGGGGAGCTGTTTTTT.